These T cell receptor beta chains were read from a single sample in a study of shared clonotypes between healthy human individuals. Method: immunoSEQ multiplex PCR; TCRdb's copy keeps in-frame clones and lacks some. Of some 490,000 clones listed, 81% are singletons. Sequenced sample: PBMCs. The receptor set was obtained from a woman in her forties in good health. Some clones in this sample may be carry-over from other donors' samples. The CDR3 runs from the conserved cysteine through the conserved F or W. A D gene is named only where the DNA matches it firmly. Clone size is shown for a subset of rows, as once, few, many or a class of expanded clone.

J: TRBJ2-7; size: .; V: TRBV21-1; D: .; DNA: TGTGCCAGCAGCTACCCCGGACTACCCTACGAGCAGTACTTC; CDR3: CASSYPGLPYEQYF
J: TRBJ2-7; size: .; V: TRBV6-5; D: TRBD2; DNA: TGTGCCAGCAGTTATAGTGGGACTAGCGGCTACGAGCAGTACTTC; CDR3: CASSYSGTSGYEQYF
J: TRBJ1-2; size: .; V: TRBV7-6; D: .; DNA: TGTGCCAGCAGCTCTAGGGGGGGCGCAAATGGCTACACCTTC; CDR3: CASSSRGGANGYTF
J: TRBJ2-7; size: .; V: TRBV21-1; D: .; DNA: TGTGCCAGCAGCCCATGGGTTCGGACAGGAGGTGGCTCCTACGAGCAGTACTTC; CDR3: CASSPWVRTGGGSYEQYF
J: TRBJ2-2; size: .; V: TRBV16; D: .; DNA: TGTGCCAGCAGCCACAACAGCTACACCGGGGAGCTGTTTTTT; CDR3: CASSHNSYTGELFF
J: TRBJ2-7; size: .; V: TRBV20-1; D: .; DNA: TGCAGTGCTGTGGCCGCCCACGAGCAGTACTTC; CDR3: CSAVAAHEQYF
J: TRBJ1-5; size: .; V: TRBV19; D: TRBD1; DNA: TGTGCCAGTAGTATAAACAGGGGCCACCTTAGCAATCAGCCCCAGCATTTT; CDR3: CASSINRGHLSNQPQHF
J: TRBJ2-1; size: few; V: TRBV6-6; D: TRBD2; DNA: TGTGCCAGCAGTTACCCCACTAGCGGCGAGCAGTTCTTC; CDR3: CASSYPTSGEQFF
J: TRBJ2-1; size: .; V: TRBV25-1; D: TRBD2; DNA: TGTGCCAGCAGTGAAACAGCGGGGGTCTACAATGAGCAGTTCTTC; CDR3: CASSETAGVYNEQFF
J: TRBJ1-4; size: .; V: TRBV25-1; D: .; DNA: TGTGCCAGCAGTTCGGCAGGGGAGGCAACTAATGAAAAACTGTTTTTT; CDR3: CASSSAGEATNEKLFF
J: TRBJ2-7; size: .; V: TRBV9; D: TRBD2; DNA: TGTGCCAGCAGCGTAGGGGGGGGACCGGAGTTCTACGAGCAGTACTTC; CDR3: CASSVGGGPEFYEQYF
J: TRBJ2-7; size: .; V: TRBV6-1; D: .; DNA: TGTGCCAGCAGTGAACAGCGCTCCTACGAGCAGTACTTC; CDR3: CASSEQRSYEQYF
J: TRBJ2-7; size: .; V: TRBV10-3; D: TRBD2; DNA: TGTGCCATCAGTGAGGGGGTGACTAGCGGGAGGCCCTACGAGCAGTACTTC; CDR3: CAISEGVTSGRPYEQYF
J: TRBJ2-1; size: .; V: TRBV29-1; D: .; DNA: TGCAGCGTTGAAGAAAGGCTAACAAGCTCCTACAATGAGCAGTTCTTC; CDR3: CSVEERLTSSYNEQFF
J: TRBJ1-2; size: .; V: TRBV19; D: .; DNA: TGTGCCAGTAGCAGGGGTATTTATGGCTACACCTTC; CDR3: CASSRGIYGYTF
J: TRBJ1-1; size: .; V: TRBV9; D: .; DNA: TGTGCCAGCAGCGTAGGTGGTCAGGGAAACCGGGCTTTCTTT; CDR3: CASSVGGQGNRAFF
J: TRBJ2-7; size: .; V: TRBV19; D: .; DNA: TGTGCCAGTAGTATCCAGCCGAACTCCTACGAGCAGTACTTC; CDR3: CASSIQPNSYEQYF
J: TRBJ2-7; size: .; V: TRBV9; D: TRBD2; DNA: TGTGCCAGCAGCGTAGGAGCGGGGGCACGCATTTCATACGAGCAGTACTTC; CDR3: CASSVGAGARISYEQYF
J: TRBJ2-2; size: .; V: TRBV5-6; D: .; DNA: TGTGCCAGCAGCTCCGTTGGCACCGGGGAGCTGTTTTTT; CDR3: CASSSVGTGELFF
J: TRBJ1-3; size: .; V: TRBV5-1; D: .; DNA: TGCGCCAGCAGCTTGGAATCGGCGAGGGGTGGAAACACCATATATTTT; CDR3: CASSLESARGGNTIYF
J: TRBJ2-7; size: .; V: TRBV11-2; D: .; DNA: TGTGCCAGCAGCTTCGCTGTGAGGGGCAGGTACGAGCAGTACTTC; CDR3: CASSFAVRGRYEQYF
J: TRBJ2-1; size: .; V: TRBV10-3; D: TRBD2; DNA: TGTGCCATCACGCCCGGGACTAGCGGGATCTCCTACAATGAGCAGTTCTTC; CDR3: CAITPGTSGISYNEQFF
J: TRBJ1-4; size: .; V: TRBV6-6; D: .; DNA: TGTGCCAGCAGAAAAAACAGGGCCGTCGGTGAAAAACTGTTTTTT; CDR3: CASRKNRAVGEKLFF
J: TRBJ2-1; size: .; V: TRBV9; D: .; DNA: TGTGCCAGCAGCCCCCGTTTCCGGGGGACCTACAATGAGCAGTTCTTC; CDR3: CASSPRFRGTYNEQFF
J: TRBJ1-5; size: .; V: TRBV7-9; D: .; DNA: TGTGCCAGCAGCTTAGGGGCAGGACCGCCCCAGCATTTT; CDR3: CASSLGAGPPQHF
J: TRBJ2-7; size: .; V: TRBV7-9; D: .; DNA: TGTGCCAGCAGCGTCGGACAGTACGAGCAGTACTTC; CDR3: CASSVGQYEQYF
J: TRBJ2-2; size: .; V: TRBV7-9; D: .; DNA: TGTGCCAGCAGCTTAACAACTGGAAAGTCCGGGGAGCTGTTTTTT; CDR3: CASSLTTGKSGELFF
J: TRBJ2-5; size: .; V: TRBV6-5; D: TRBD1; DNA: TGTGCCAGCCGAGACAGGGTGTCCCAAGAGACCCAGTACTTC; CDR3: CASRDRVSQETQYF
J: TRBJ2-1; size: .; V: TRBV6-5; D: .; DNA: TGTGCCAGCAGTTACGGGGCGAATGAGCAGTTCTTC; CDR3: CASSYGANEQFF